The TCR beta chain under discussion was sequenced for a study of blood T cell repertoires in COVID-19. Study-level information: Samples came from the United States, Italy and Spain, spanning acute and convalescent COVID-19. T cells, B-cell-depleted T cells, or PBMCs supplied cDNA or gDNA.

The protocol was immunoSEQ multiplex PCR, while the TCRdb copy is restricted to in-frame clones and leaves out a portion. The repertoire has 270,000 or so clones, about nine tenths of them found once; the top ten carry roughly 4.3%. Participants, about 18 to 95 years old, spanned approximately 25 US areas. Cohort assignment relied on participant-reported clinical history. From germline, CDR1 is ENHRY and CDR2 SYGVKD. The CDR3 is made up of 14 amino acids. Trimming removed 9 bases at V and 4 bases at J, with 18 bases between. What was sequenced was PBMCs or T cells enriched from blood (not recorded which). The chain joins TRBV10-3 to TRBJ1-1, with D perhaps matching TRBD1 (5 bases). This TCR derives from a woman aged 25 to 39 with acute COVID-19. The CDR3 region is CAIQNGGVGTEAFF. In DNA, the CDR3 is TGTGCCATTCAAAACGGGGGAGTGGGCACTGAAGCTTTCTTT.